One sample yielded the 20 T cell receptor beta chains listed below, sequenced in a study of response to subunit inactivated influenza vaccine. TCRdb reprocessed the RT-PCR reads with MiXCR, giving one entry per CDR3 protein. The table shows 450,000 to 700,000 distinct CDR3 sequences, with less than 15% occurring only once. This sample comprised PBMCs from blood, obtained about 11 days after vaccination. These receptors came from a man aged 45 to 65 who received an inactivated influenza vaccine.

The chain is built from TRBV12-3 or TRBV12-4 and TRBJ2-1; D remains unclear. The CDR3 has 13 amino acids. The V gene lost 6 bases and the J gene lost 2 bases, with 8 bases spanning the gap. The CDR3 DNA follows: TGTGCCAGCAGACTGGGCACCTACAATGAGCAGTTCTTC. Amino acid sequence: CASRLGTYNEQFF.

The V and J genes are TRBV6-1 and TRBJ2-2; 7 bases fit TRBD1. Germline CDR1 reads MNHNS; CDR2 reads SASEGT. The CDR3 has 17 amino acids. V lost 6 bases to trimming and J lost 4 bases; unmatched junction nucleotides: 14. Written as DNA, the CDR3 is TGTGCCAGCAGGGCCGCGAGTGGGACAGCTTTCACCGGGGAGCTGTTTTTT. It encodes CASRAASGTAFTGELFF.

The genes are TRBV20-1 and TRBJ2-3; 13 positions match TRBD2. This CDR3 spans 15 amino acids. The ends lost 6 bases at V and 2 bases at J; junction bases unmatched: 5. From germline, CDR1 is DFQATT and CDR2 SNEGSKA (reference sequence). The CDR3 nucleotides are TGCAGTGCACTGGGACTAGCGGGAAACACAGATACGCAGTATTTT. Its protein product is CSALGLAGNTDTQYF.

This clonotype was observed at least ten times. The gene calls are TRBV6-1 and TRBJ2-1; D remains unclear. Germline CDR1 is MNHNS and CDR2 is SASEGT. The CDR3 totals 14 residues. Trimming cost V 5 bases and J 3 bases, with 11 bases left between them. The CDR3 DNA is TGTGCCAGCAGTCCCACGTCTAGCTACAATGAGCAGTTCTTC. Its protein product is CASSPTSSYNEQFF.

The chain joins TRBV28 to TRBJ1-5, with TRBD1 matching over 7 bases. After removal of 4 bases from V and 0 bases from J, the junction contained 6 bases not matched to a gene. The CDR3 spans 16 residues. CDR1 and CDR2 (germline): MDHEN, SYDVKM. CDR3 loop: CASSSMTGTSNQPQHF. The CDR3 DNA follows: TGTGCCAGCAGTTCAATGACAGGGACTAGCAATCAGCCCCAGCATTTT.

This clonotype came up a few times. This chain connects TRBV20-1 to TRBJ2-3; the D is unclear. The germline gives CDR1 DFQATT, CDR2 SNEGSKA (reference sequence). The CDR3 totals 15 residues. The V and J ends lost 0 bases and 1 base respectively, with 11 bases between them. The CDR3 sequence is CSARDVRSGTDTQYF. The CDR3 DNA is TGCAGTGCTAGAGATGTACGTTCTGGCACAGATACGCAGTATTTT.

This chain connects TRBV4-1 to TRBJ2-5, with D possibly TRBD1 on 5 matching bases. The V end was cut by 6 bases, the J end by 14 bases, with 22 bases between. The germline CDR1 and CDR2 sequences are MGHRA and YSYEKL. CDR3 size: 13 residues. The CDR3 DNA sequence: TGCGCCAGCAGTCGCGATTTATCAGTGGGGCCATACTTC. Its translation: CASSRDLSVGPYF.

This clonotype was detected only once. The CDR3 coding sequence is TGTGCCAGCAGGCAGACAGGGGGCAGGGAAAAACTGTTTTTT. This sequence encodes CASRQTGGREKLFF. The chain uses TRBV12-3 or TRBV12-4 and TRBJ1-4; 10 bases map to TRBD1. The CDR3 is 14 residues long. The V gene end was trimmed by 6 bases and the J gene end by 8 bases; junction bases not matched to a gene: 6.

This clonotype has a handful of counts. V usage is TRBV4-1 and J usage is TRBJ1-1, with a tentative D call TRBD1 (5 bases). This CDR3 contains 16 residues. Per the germline V gene, CDR1 is MGHRA and CDR2 is YSYEKL. Trimming took off 2 bases at V and 1 base at J, with 14 bases between the two ends. CDR3 sequence: CASSQSQGLGNTEAFF. In DNA form, the CDR3 reads TGCGCCAGCAGCCAAAGTCAGGGTTTGGGGAACACTGAAGCTTTCTTT.

There are a few counts of this clonotype. The chain links TRBV4-3 to TRBJ2-1; 12 bases match TRBD2. The germline CDR1 and CDR2 sequences are LGHNA and YSLEER. The V gene end was trimmed by 0 bases and the J gene end by 7 bases; junction bases not matched to a gene: 7. The CDR3 length is 17 residues. CDR3: CASSQEASGGVVNEQFF. The CDR3 region has the DNA TGCGCCAGCAGCCAAGAGGCTAGCGGGGGGGTAGTTAATGAGCAGTTCTTC.

Details on this clonotype: This may arise from a read error, as a much more abundant clone is one base away. The genes are TRBV7-2 and TRBJ2-3; no definite D call. CDR3 size: 12 residues. V was shortened by 5 bases and J by 2 bases, with 5 bases between the two germline ends. Looked up from germline, CDR1 is SGHTA and CDR2 is FQGNSA. The CDR3 sequence: CASSRFTDTQYF. CDR3 nucleotides: TGTGCCAGCAGCCGATTCACAGATACGCAGTATTTT.

In this sample, this clonotype turned up a few times. The chain links TRBV2 to TRBJ1-5, with a weak D call TRBD1 (6 bases). Germline CDR1 is SNHLY and CDR2 is FYNNEI. The CDR3 contains 14 residues. V lost 2 bases and J lost 6, with 11 bases in between. CDR3 coding DNA: TGTGCCAGCAGTGAATTGAGGGGGACTCAGCCCCAGCATTTT. It codes for CASSELRGTQPQHF.

This clonotype was recorded at least ten times. V is TRBV7-9 and J is TRBJ1-4; D unclear. Between the trimmed V and J ends, which lost 7 bases and 3 bases, there was a span of 15 bases. The CDR3 is 15 residues long. Germline V gene sequence: CDR1 SEHNR, CDR2 FQNEAQ (reference sequence). The CDR3 nucleotides read TGTGCCAGCATGCAAGTCCCGTGGGCTAATGAAAAACTGTTTTTT. Its translation: CASMQVPWANEKLFF.

V gene TRBV5-1 combines with J gene TRBJ2-1, with a possible D match to TRBD2 (6 bases). Trimming removed 4 bases from V and 0 bases from J, with 11 bases in between. The CDR3 extends over 15 amino acids. Per the germline V gene, CDR1 is SGHRS and CDR2 is YFSETQ. This CDR3 is CASSMDGSSYNEQFF. In nucleotides, the CDR3 is TGCGCCAGCAGCATGGACGGGAGCTCCTACAATGAGCAGTTCTTC.

Details on this clonotype: The junction departs from germline at one end; a sequencing error may be responsible. This chain links TRBV4-1 with TRBJ2-1; TRBD2 agrees at 13 bases. Germline V gives CDR1 MGHRA, CDR2 YSYEKL. The CDR3 contains 21 residues. CDR3 amino acids: CASSQNWGGTSGKSSYNEQLF. CDR3 bases: TGCGCCAGCAGCCAAAATTGGGGGGGGACTAGCGGGAAGAGCTCCTACAATGAGCAGCTCTTC.

This clonotype was picked up many times. The V call is TRBV11-2, the J call TRBJ2-5, with a tentative D call TRBD1 (6 bases). Germline CDR1 reads SGHAT; CDR2 reads FQNNGV. Between the trimmed V and J ends, which lost 5 bases and 1 base, there was a span of 14 bases. The CDR3 spans 15 residues. The CDR3 nucleotides are TGTGCCAGCAGCGACTCTAGGGGGAGCCAAGAGACCCAGTACTTC. Translated, it gives CASSDSRGSQETQYF. The full variable domain, in which reference TRBV11-2 and TRBJ2-5 provide the parts outside the CDR3, is EAGVAQSPRYKIIEKRQSVAFWCNPISGHATLYWYQQILGQGPKLLIQFQNNGVVDDSQLPKDRFSAERLKGVDSTLKIQPAKLEDSAVYLCASSDSRGSQETQYFGPGTRLLVL.

The chain uses TRBV4-1 and TRBJ2-7, with D possibly TRBD1 on 5 matching bases. The germline V gene encodes CDR1 MGHRA and CDR2 YSYEKL. V lost 4 bases and J 0 bases, leaving 13 bases between the germline ends. This CDR3 comprises 15 residues. This CDR3 reads CASSLSGDSSYEQYF. CDR3 DNA sequence: TGCGCCAGCAGCCTAAGTGGAGACAGCTCCTACGAGCAGTACTTC.

This clonotype came up a few times. This sequence joins TRBV28 and TRBJ2-7; TRBD2 agrees at 16 bases. J gave up 0 bases and V 3 bases, and 11 bases lay outside the gene matches. Per germline, CDR1 MDHEN and CDR2 SYDVKM. This CDR3 contains 20 residues. CDR3 sequence reads: CASSFTAPGTSGRASYEQYF. For the CDR3, the DNA is TGTGCCAGCAGTTTCACCGCCCCCGGGACTAGCGGGAGGGCCTCCTACGAGCAGTACTTC.

The chain combines TRBV4-3 with TRBJ2-7; TRBD2 might be the D (5 bases). Germline values: CDR1 LGHNA, CDR2 YSLEER. V dropped 0 bases and J dropped 3 bases, with 9 bases sitting between them. The CDR3 has 14 amino acids. The CDR3 DNA reads as TGCGCCAGCAGCCAAGATGGAGGTAGCTACGAGCAGTACTTC. It specifies CASSQDGGSYEQYF.

The chain has TRBV12-3 or TRBV12-4 and TRBJ2-1, with D perhaps TRBD2 (6 bases). Between the trimmed V and J ends, which lost 4 bases and 4 bases, there was a span of 11 bases. The CDR3 runs to 14 residues. The CDR3 loop is CASSSSVGYNEQFF. As DNA, the CDR3 is TGTGCCAGCAGTTCTAGCGTTGGTTACAATGAGCAGTTCTTC.